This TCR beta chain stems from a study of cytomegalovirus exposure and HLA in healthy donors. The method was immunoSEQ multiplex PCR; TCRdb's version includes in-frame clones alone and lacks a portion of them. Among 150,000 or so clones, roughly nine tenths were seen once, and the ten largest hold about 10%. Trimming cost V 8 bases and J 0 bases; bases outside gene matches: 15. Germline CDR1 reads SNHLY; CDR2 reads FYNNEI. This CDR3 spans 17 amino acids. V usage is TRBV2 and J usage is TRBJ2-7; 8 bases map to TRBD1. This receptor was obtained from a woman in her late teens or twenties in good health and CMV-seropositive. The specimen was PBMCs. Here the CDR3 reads CASRIGPGGGASYEQYF. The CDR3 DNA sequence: TGTGCCAGCCGAATAGGGCCAGGGGGCGGGGCCTCCTACGAGCAGTACTTC.